These T cell receptor beta chains were read from a single sample in a study of blood T cell repertoires in COVID-19. Generated by immunoSEQ multiplex PCR, the TCRdb table keeps only in-frame clones and is missing some. The sample holds fewer than 350,000 clones, more than 75% seen once. Sequenced: PBMCs or T cells enriched from blood (not recorded which). All receptors derive from a woman aged 40-49 years with acute COVID-19. Both conserved end residues are part of each CDR3. A D gene is named only where the DNA matches it firmly. Clone size is shown for a subset of rows, as once, few, many or a class of expanded clone.

d_call: NA; j_call: TRBJ1-5; clone_size: NA; v_call: TRBV19; cdr3_aa: CASRILGGGNQPQHF; cdr3_nt: TGTGCCAGTAGGATTTTGGGGGGGGGCAATCAGCCCCAGCATTTT
d_call: TRBD2; j_call: TRBJ2-3; clone_size: NA; v_call: TRBV3-1/TRBV3-2; cdr3_aa: CASSQAGVSGGPGTQYF; cdr3_nt: TGTGCCAGCAGCCAAGCGGGGGTTAGCGGGGGGCCAGGGACGCAGTATTTT
d_call: NA; j_call: TRBJ2-6; clone_size: once; v_call: TRBV29-1; cdr3_aa: CSVDSRRDSSGANVLTF; cdr3_nt: TGCAGCGTTGATAGTCGCAGGGATAGTAGTGGGGCCAACGTCCTGACTTTC
d_call: TRBD2; j_call: TRBJ2-1; clone_size: NA; v_call: TRBV11-3; cdr3_aa: CASSLGLAGGSNEQFF; cdr3_nt: TGTGCCAGCAGCTTAGGACTAGCGGGGGGGTCCAATGAGCAGTTCTTC
d_call: TRBD2; j_call: TRBJ2-3; clone_size: NA; v_call: TRBV4-3; cdr3_aa: CASSPGTSGRSGGTDTQYF; cdr3_nt: TGCGCCAGCAGCCCAGGGACTAGCGGGAGGTCCGGGGGCACAGATACGCAGTATTTT
d_call: NA; j_call: TRBJ2-3; clone_size: NA; v_call: TRBV4-1; cdr3_aa: CASSRGDGTDTQYF; cdr3_nt: TGCGCCAGCAGCCGGGGGGACGGCACAGATACGCAGTATTTT
d_call: NA; j_call: TRBJ1-1; clone_size: NA; v_call: TRBV30; cdr3_aa: CAWSVRLNTEAFF; cdr3_nt: TGTGCCTGGAGTGTACGGTTGAACACTGAAGCTTTCTTT
d_call: TRBD2; j_call: TRBJ2-2; clone_size: once; v_call: TRBV5-1; cdr3_aa: CASSPGGRSAGELFF; cdr3_nt: TGCGCCAGCAGCCCCGGCGGGAGGTCGGCCGGGGAGCTGTTTTTT
d_call: TRBD1; j_call: TRBJ2-3; clone_size: once; v_call: TRBV4-3; cdr3_aa: CASSQGNRGSADTQYF; cdr3_nt: TGCGCCAGCAGCCAGGGGAACAGGGGAAGTGCAGATACGCAGTATTTT
d_call: TRBD1; j_call: TRBJ1-3; clone_size: NA; v_call: TRBV29-1; cdr3_aa: CSVALGQGRGNTIYF; cdr3_nt: TGCAGCGTTGCCTTGGGACAGGGGAGAGGAAACACCATATATTTT
d_call: TRBD1; j_call: TRBJ2-5; clone_size: few; v_call: TRBV6-5; cdr3_aa: CASSPDTGAEETQYF; cdr3_nt: TGTGCCAGCAGTCCCGATACAGGGGCCGAAGAGACCCAGTACTTC
d_call: TRBD2; j_call: TRBJ2-7; clone_size: NA; v_call: TRBV18; cdr3_aa: CASQGLAGSYEQYF; cdr3_nt: TGTGCCAGCCAAGGACTAGCGGGATCATACGAGCAGTACTTC
d_call: NA; j_call: TRBJ1-5; clone_size: once; v_call: TRBV4-1; cdr3_aa: CASSQDLRAGNSNQPQHF; cdr3_nt: TGCGCCAGCAGCCAAGATTTAAGAGCGGGAAATAGCAATCAGCCCCAGCATTTT
d_call: TRBD1; j_call: TRBJ2-1; clone_size: NA; v_call: TRBV10-3; cdr3_aa: CAISESGQGFGSEQFF; cdr3_nt: TGTGCCATCAGTGAGTCGGGACAGGGGTTTGGTAGTGAGCAGTTCTTC
d_call: NA; j_call: TRBJ1-3; clone_size: once; v_call: TRBV18; cdr3_aa: CASSPLLQDSGNTIYF; cdr3_nt: TGTGCCAGCTCACCACTATTACAGGACTCTGGAAACACCATATATTTT
d_call: TRBD2; j_call: TRBJ2-1; clone_size: NA; v_call: TRBV2; cdr3_aa: CASSERTSGGEQFF; cdr3_nt: TGTGCCAGCAGTGAAAGGACTAGCGGGGGCGAGCAGTTCTTC
d_call: TRBD1; j_call: TRBJ2-7; clone_size: NA; v_call: TRBV10-3; cdr3_aa: CAISDEGTGAYEQYF; cdr3_nt: TGTGCCATCAGTGATGAAGGGACAGGAGCCTACGAGCAGTACTTC
d_call: TRBD1; j_call: TRBJ1-2; clone_size: NA; v_call: TRBV5-1; cdr3_aa: CASSRRGGDPNYGYTF; cdr3_nt: TGCGCCAGCAGCCGCAGAGGGGGCGATCCTAACTATGGCTACACCTTC
d_call: NA; j_call: TRBJ1-4; clone_size: NA; v_call: TRBV5-1; cdr3_aa: CASSLGGATNEKLFF; cdr3_nt: TGCGCCAGCAGCTTGGGCGGTGCAACTAATGAAAAACTGTTTTTT
d_call: TRBD1; j_call: TRBJ2-1; clone_size: NA; v_call: TRBV7-7; cdr3_aa: CASSSRQGTAYNEQFF; cdr3_nt: TGTGCTAGCAGCTCTCGACAGGGGACCGCCTACAATGAGCAGTTCTTC
d_call: NA; j_call: TRBJ1-3; clone_size: NA; v_call: TRBV18; cdr3_aa: CASSPPRTGNTIYF; cdr3_nt: TGTGCCAGCTCACCACCGAGGACAGGAAACACCATATATTTT
d_call: TRBD1; j_call: TRBJ2-7; clone_size: NA; v_call: TRBV7-8; cdr3_aa: CASSRRQGTYEQYF; cdr3_nt: TGTGCCAGCAGCAGGAGACAGGGAACCTACGAGCAGTACTTC
d_call: NA; j_call: TRBJ1-2; clone_size: NA; v_call: TRBV7-2; cdr3_aa: CASSLPPWREGYTF; cdr3_nt: TGTGCCAGCAGCTTACCCCCTTGGCGGGAGGGCTACACCTTC
d_call: NA; j_call: TRBJ1-4; clone_size: NA; v_call: TRBV2; cdr3_aa: CASSVGGSNEKLFF; cdr3_nt: TGTGCCAGCAGTGTGGGGGGATCTAATGAAAAACTGTTTTTT
d_call: NA; j_call: TRBJ2-1; clone_size: NA; v_call: TRBV18; cdr3_aa: CASSPGFQEDEQFF; cdr3_nt: TGTGCCAGCTCGCCCGGGTTTCAGGAGGATGAGCAGTTCTTC
d_call: TRBD1; j_call: TRBJ2-7; clone_size: NA; v_call: TRBV10-3; cdr3_aa: CAISTGTGDREQYF; cdr3_nt: TGTGCCATCAGCACCGGGACAGGGGACAGGGAGCAGTACTTC
d_call: NA; j_call: TRBJ1-2; clone_size: NA; v_call: TRBV7-6; cdr3_aa: CASSPSGGSTGYTF; cdr3_nt: TGTGCCAGCAGCCCCTCGGGGGGGAGCACTGGCTACACCTTC
d_call: TRBD1; j_call: TRBJ1-6; clone_size: NA; v_call: TRBV27; cdr3_aa: CASSWGQGNSPLHF; cdr3_nt: TGTGCCAGCAGTTGGGGACAGGGAAATTCACCCCTCCACTTT
d_call: TRBD2; j_call: TRBJ2-1; clone_size: NA; v_call: TRBV7-9; cdr3_aa: CASSSGGRTSEQFF; cdr3_nt: TGTGCCAGCAGCTCGGGGGGGAGGACCTCTGAGCAGTTCTTC
d_call: TRBD2; j_call: TRBJ2-2; clone_size: NA; v_call: TRBV24-1; cdr3_aa: CATSELTSGNGELFF; cdr3_nt: TGTGCCACCAGTGAATTGACTAGCGGGAATGGGGAGCTGTTTTTT
d_call: TRBD2; j_call: TRBJ2-5; clone_size: NA; v_call: TRBV29-1; cdr3_aa: CSVAKTSGRGETQYF; cdr3_nt: TGCAGCGTCGCTAAAACTAGCGGGAGAGGAGAGACCCAGTACTTC
d_call: NA; j_call: TRBJ1-5; clone_size: NA; v_call: TRBV28; cdr3_aa: CASSSRASNYNQPQHF; cdr3_nt: TGTGCCAGCAGTTCCAGGGCCTCAAATTACAATCAGCCCCAGCATTTT
d_call: NA; j_call: TRBJ2-7; clone_size: NA; v_call: TRBV10-3; cdr3_aa: CAITETGLVDEQYF; cdr3_nt: TGTGCCATCACTGAGACAGGATTGGTCGACGAGCAGTACTTC
d_call: NA; j_call: TRBJ1-1; clone_size: NA; v_call: TRBV28; cdr3_aa: CASSLGGNTEAFF; cdr3_nt: TGTGCCAGCAGTTTAGGCGGGAACACTGAAGCTTTCTTT
d_call: TRBD2; j_call: TRBJ2-3; clone_size: NA; v_call: TRBV5-4; cdr3_aa: CASSPPGGGKDTQYF; cdr3_nt: TGTGCCAGCAGCCCCCCAGGCGGGGGGAAAGATACGCAGTATTTT
d_call: TRBD1; j_call: TRBJ1-1; clone_size: NA; v_call: TRBV6-5; cdr3_aa: CASGQANTEAFF; cdr3_nt: TGTGCCAGCGGACAGGCAAACACTGAAGCTTTCTTT
d_call: NA; j_call: TRBJ2-3; clone_size: NA; v_call: TRBV28; cdr3_aa: CASSRGWDTQYF; cdr3_nt: TGTGCCAGCAGCCGGGGTTGGGATACGCAGTATTTT
d_call: NA; j_call: TRBJ1-5; clone_size: NA; v_call: TRBV7-8; cdr3_aa: CASSSGGQPQHF; cdr3_nt: TGTGCCAGCAGCTCCGGTGGTCAGCCCCAGCATTTT
d_call: TRBD2; j_call: TRBJ2-5; clone_size: NA; v_call: TRBV9; cdr3_aa: CASSGSGGLYF; cdr3_nt: TGTGCCAGCAGCGGAAGCGGGGGGTTGTACTTC
d_call: TRBD1; j_call: TRBJ1-6; clone_size: NA; v_call: TRBV18; cdr3_aa: CASSPGDREVSPLHF; cdr3_nt: TGTGCCAGCTCACCTGGGGACAGGGAGGTTTCACCCCTCCACTTT
d_call: NA; j_call: TRBJ1-6; clone_size: NA; v_call: TRBV9; cdr3_aa: CASSVTGSDNSPLHF; cdr3_nt: TGTGCCAGCAGCGTCACCGGGAGTGACAATTCACCCCTCCACTTT
d_call: NA; j_call: TRBJ2-3; clone_size: NA; v_call: TRBV7-2; cdr3_aa: CASSPRGLNTDTQYF; cdr3_nt: TGTGCCAGCAGCCCCAGAGGACTAAACACAGATACGCAGTATTTT
d_call: TRBD2; j_call: TRBJ2-1; clone_size: NA; v_call: TRBV24-1; cdr3_aa: CATQGLAGLEQFF; cdr3_nt: TGTGCCACCCAGGGACTAGCGGGTCTTGAGCAGTTCTTC
d_call: NA; j_call: TRBJ1-5; clone_size: NA; v_call: TRBV7-2; cdr3_aa: CASSINRASNQPQHF; cdr3_nt: TGTGCCAGCAGCATTAACAGGGCCAGCAATCAGCCCCAGCATTTT
d_call: NA; j_call: TRBJ1-2; clone_size: NA; v_call: TRBV7-9; cdr3_aa: CASSLAVGYGYTF; cdr3_nt: TGTGCCAGCAGCTTAGCGGTCGGTTATGGCTACACCTTC
d_call: TRBD1; j_call: TRBJ2-7; clone_size: NA; v_call: TRBV6-1; cdr3_aa: CASSEGTGGFYEQYF; cdr3_nt: TGTGCCAGCAGTGAGGGGACAGGGGGATTCTACGAGCAGTACTTC
d_call: TRBD2; j_call: TRBJ2-7; clone_size: NA; v_call: TRBV6-2/TRBV6-3; cdr3_aa: CASSSLGRGTYEQYF; cdr3_nt: TGTGCCAGCAGCTCTCTAGGGCGGGGGACCTACGAGCAGTACTTC
d_call: TRBD2; j_call: TRBJ2-2; clone_size: NA; v_call: TRBV5-1; cdr3_aa: CASSQPGLANTGELFF; cdr3_nt: TGCGCCAGCAGCCAACCGGGACTAGCGAACACCGGGGAGCTGTTTTTT
d_call: TRBD2; j_call: TRBJ2-7; clone_size: once; v_call: TRBV5-1; cdr3_aa: CASSGTSGISYEQYF; cdr3_nt: TGCGCCAGCAGCGGGACTAGCGGTATCTCCTACGAGCAGTACTTC
d_call: TRBD1; j_call: TRBJ2-4; clone_size: NA; v_call: TRBV11-3; cdr3_aa: CASSPPGQGRVWIQYF; cdr3_nt: TGTGCCAGCAGCCCCCCTGGACAGGGGAGAGTATGGATTCAGTACTTC
d_call: TRBD1; j_call: TRBJ1-5; clone_size: NA; v_call: TRBV7-9; cdr3_aa: CASSLYGQGGNQPQHF; cdr3_nt: TGTGCCAGCAGCTTATATGGACAGGGAGGCAATCAGCCCCAGCATTTT
d_call: TRBD1; j_call: TRBJ1-1; clone_size: NA; v_call: TRBV29-1; cdr3_aa: CSAGTGGNTEAFF; cdr3_nt: TGCAGCGCAGGGACAGGGGGTAACACTGAAGCTTTCTTT
d_call: TRBD1; j_call: TRBJ2-7; clone_size: NA; v_call: TRBV13; cdr3_aa: CASSARDRGLYEQYF; cdr3_nt: TGTGCCAGCAGCGCCCGGGACAGGGGGCTCTACGAGCAGTACTTC
d_call: NA; j_call: TRBJ1-5; clone_size: few; v_call: TRBV19; cdr3_aa: CASSIGRDQPQHF; cdr3_nt: TGTGCCAGTAGTATAGGCCGGGATCAGCCCCAGCATTTT
d_call: NA; j_call: TRBJ1-2; clone_size: NA; v_call: TRBV2; cdr3_aa: CASSLDKLNFYGYTF; cdr3_nt: TGTGCCAGCAGTTTGGACAAGCTAAACTTTTATGGCTACACCTTC